The clone carrying this T cell receptor (beta chain) came up a few times. What it binds is unknown. The missing CDR3 end, 3 residues past where the read stops, is filled in from the germline J gene. These data belong to a study of T cell clonality in common variable immunodeficiency. Study-wide points: Compared with healthy controls, CVID subjects showed increased TCRbeta clonality, mostly in about a third. CVID subjects shared fewer TCRbeta clones than healthy controls did. Common variable immunodeficiency TCR beta sequences reportedly had fewer deletions and N-nucleotide insertions.

Blood came from CVID subjects not ill and not taking immunomodulatory or immunosuppressive medication. The CDR3 totals 16 residues. Trimming took 3 bases from V and 3 from J, leaving 18 bases between them. The germline gives CDR1 KGHSH, CDR2 LQKENI. The method was immunoSEQ multiplex PCR; TCRdb's version includes in-frame clones alone and lacks a portion of them. The repertoire shows around 16,000 clones, none seen only once; the top ten take over 9.5%. This sequence joins TRBV18 and TRBJ2-7; tentatively, D is TRBD2 (6 bases). Source material: peripheral blood mononuclear cells. This receptor was taken from a human donor with common variable immunodeficiency. The CDR3 protein is CASSPGLTGEGYEQYF. The covered CDR3 bases are TGTGCCAGCTCACCGGGCCTAACGGGGGAAGGCTACGAG.